This is a list of T cell receptor beta chains from one sample in a study of metastatic and nonmetastatic thyroid tumors. TCRdb re-called the PCR reads via MiXCR. This sample carries about 22,000 clones, around 19% of them seen once, and the ten largest clones take roughly 2.8%. What was sequenced was adjacent normal tissue. Receptors originate from a male donor with papillary thyroid cancer or a benign thyroid nodule (not recorded which). Some clones in this sample may be carry-over from other donors' samples. Both conserved end residues are part of each CDR3. The order of the fields is clone size, D gene, V gene, J gene, CDR3 DNA, CDR3 protein. The D gene is left open where the match is weak. The size of a clone is reported for some rows only, either as once, few or many, or as a class for expanded clones.

many,TRBD2,TRBV7-3,TRBJ2-1,TGTGCCAGCAGCTCGGGGGGGGACGATGAGCAGTTCTTC,CASSSGGDDEQFF
.,TRBD1,TRBV27,TRBJ1-2,TGTGCCAGCAGTTTGGGACAGGACCATTGCTACACCTTC,CASSLGQDHCYTF
many,.,TRBV4-2,TRBJ2-7,TGTGCCAGCAGCCAAGATTCCTACCCGGGGACGCCATCCTACGAGCAGTACTTC,CASSQDSYPGTPSYEQYF
.,TRBD2,TRBV28,TRBJ2-1,TGTGCCAGCAGTGAGGGACTAGCGGTTACCTACAATGAGCAGTTCTTC,CASSEGLAVTYNEQFF
many,TRBD2,TRBV4-3,TRBJ2-1,TGCGCCAGCAGCCAAGCCGGGACTAGCTTTTACAATGAGCAGTTCTTC,CASSQAGTSFYNEQFF
medium-sized,TRBD1,TRBV2,TRBJ1-5,TGTGCCAGCAGTGGGACAGGGGCCAGCCAGCCCCAGCATTTT,CASSGTGASQPQHF
many,TRBD1,TRBV4-1,TRBJ1-2,TGCGCCAGCAGCCTGGTAGGGACAGGGACCGTATATGGCTACACCTTC,CASSLVGTGTVYGYTF
many,.,TRBV20-1,TRBJ2-3,TGCAGTGCCTATGTAATATATACGCAGTATTTT,CSAYVIYTQYF
.,.,TRBV5-1,TRBJ2-7,TGCGCCAGCAGCCTACCGGGACCCAACGCGTCGCAGTACTTC,CASSLPGPNASQYF
many,.,TRBV9,TRBJ2-1,TGTGCCAGCAGCGTAGGGGGGAACGATGAGCAGTTCTTC,CASSVGGNDEQFF
many,.,TRBV6-1,TRBJ2-1,TGTGCCAGCAGCCCCACGAGCGGGTTAGAGCAGTTCTTC,CASSPTSGLEQFF
many,.,TRBV3-1,TRBJ2-5,TGTGCCAGCAGCCTGCCCGGCGGGGCGGGAGAGACCCAGTACTTC,CASSLPGGAGETQYF
.,.,TRBV6-1,TRBJ1-2,TGTGCCAGTAGAACAGTGGGCGGAACGGTCGATGGCTACACCTTC,CASRTVGGTVDGYTF
.,.,TRBV9,TRBJ2-2,TGTGCCAGCACCCCCCCGGGGTGTTCGAACACCGGGGAGCTGTTTTTT,CASTPPGCSNTGELFF
few,.,TRBV12-3/TRBV12-4,TRBJ2-5,TGTGCCAGCAGCAATAACAAAGAGACCCAGTACTTC,CASSNNKETQYF
medium-sized,TRBD1,TRBV6-1,TRBJ2-5,TGTGCCAGCAGTGAAGGGACAGGGCCCGAGGGGACCCAGTACTTC,CASSEGTGPEGTQYF
many,.,TRBV9,TRBJ2-2,TGTGCCAGCAGCGTAGAAGTGTACACCGGGGAGCTGTTTTTT,CASSVEVYTGELFF
.,TRBD1,TRBV7-9,TRBJ1-1,TGTGCCAGCGACAGGGCCGTTGAAACTTTCTTT,CASDRAVETFF
few,.,TRBV7-8,TRBJ1-5,TGTGCCAGCAGCTTAATGGCCCCGACAGGTGCTTCGAATCAGCCCCAGCATTTT,CASSLMAPTGASNQPQHF
many,.,TRBV19,TRBJ1-2,TGTGCCAGTACCGGGGGCAACTATGGCTACACCTTC,CASTGGNYGYTF
medium-sized,.,TRBV6-1,TRBJ2-7,TGTGCCAGCAGTGAACGCGGAGCCTACGAGCAGTACTTC,CASSERGAYEQYF
many,TRBD2,TRBV4-2,TRBJ2-5,TGTGCCAGCAGTTCACAGCGGGAGGCTATCCACCAAGAGACCCAGTACTTC,CASSSQREAIHQETQYF
many,TRBD2,TRBV20-1,TRBJ2-2,TGCAGTGCTAGATCGCCCGGGAGCGGGGGGAACACCGGGGAGCTGTTTTTT,CSARSPGSGGNTGELFF
many,.,TRBV12-3/TRBV12-4,TRBJ2-7,TGTGCCAGCACCCCCACCGCAGACGGAGTCTCCTACGAGCAGTACTTC,CASTPTADGVSYEQYF
.,.,TRBV28,TRBJ1-5,TGTTCCAGCAGCCCATTACTCGGAAGCAATCGGCCCCAGCATTTT,CSSSPLLGSNRPQHF
medium-sized,TRBD2,TRBV27,TRBJ2-1,TGTGCCAGCAGTATTAGCGGGAGCTCCTACAATGAGCAGTTCTTC,CASSISGSSYNEQFF
many,.,TRBV4-1,TRBJ2-1,TGCGCCAGCAGCCAAGAAGGACTCGCCATTATAAATGAGCAGTTCTTC,CASSQEGLAIINEQFF
.,.,TRBV19,TRBJ1-5,TGTGCCAGTAGTATCAGCAATCAGAACCAGCATTTT,CASSISNQNQHF
many,TRBD2,TRBV5-4,TRBJ2-1,TGTGCCAGCAGCTTGACGACGGGACTAGGCGACAATGAGCAGTTCTTC,CASSLTTGLGDNEQFF
medium-sized,.,TRBV6-2/TRBV6-3,TRBJ2-7,TGTGCCAGCAGTTACGAGGGCCGGCTCGAGCAGTACTTC,CASSYEGRLEQYF
many,.,TRBV28,TRBJ2-5,TGTGCCAGCAGTTTCGCCCCCCAGGGCGGGACTGGGAAGGGAGAGACCCAGTACTTC,CASSFAPQGGTGKGETQYF
many,.,TRBV30,TRBJ2-2,TGTGCCTGGAGTTCCCTCCTTGCGGGGGGGGAGCTGTTTTTT,CAWSSLLAGGELFF
many,.,TRBV9,TRBJ2-1,TGTGCCAGCAGCGTAGAACCGGGGGTCCTCAATGAGCAGTTCTTC,CASSVEPGVLNEQFF
.,.,TRBV9,TRBJ2-7,TGTGCCAGCAGCCCCAGTTCCGAGGGGTACGAGCAGTACTTC,CASSPSSEGYEQYF
many,TRBD2,TRBV18,TRBJ2-1,TGTGCCAGCTCCTTAGCGGGAGCGGCATACAATGAGCAGTTCTTC,CASSLAGAAYNEQFF
many,.,TRBV20-1,TRBJ2-2,TGCAGTGCTAGAATAGGGTACGGGGAGCTGTTTTTT,CSARIGYGELFF
few,TRBD1,TRBV28,TRBJ1-4,TGTGCCAGCAGCTCACCCGGACAGGGAGGTGTAGGTGAAAAACTGTTTTTT,CASSSPGQGGVGEKLFF
.,.,TRBV12-3/TRBV12-4,TRBJ1-3,TGTGCCAGCAGTTTAGTCCCTGGAAACACCATATATTTT,CASSLVPGNTIYF
.,.,TRBV5-1,TRBJ2-3,TGCGCCAGCATGTCGGTAGGATTCACAGATACGCAGTATTTT,CASMSVGFTDTQYF
.,TRBD2,TRBV5-1,TRBJ2-1,TGCGCCAGCAGATTTTCGACTAGCGGGGGATACAATGAGCAGTTCTTC,CASRFSTSGGYNEQFF
.,.,TRBV27,TRBJ1-5,TGTGCCAGCAGTTTATATCGTGGGGATCAGCCCCAGCATTTT,CASSLYRGDQPQHF
many,.,TRBV7-2,TRBJ2-5,TGTGCCAGCAGCGACCTCGGTACTAGTTGGGAGACCCAGTACTTC,CASSDLGTSWETQYF
medium-sized,TRBD2,TRBV20-1,TRBJ2-7,TGCAGTGCCTCCATCGGGGGGGGCCTCGGGTCCTACGAGCAGTACTTC,CSASIGGGLGSYEQYF
.,.,TRBV19,TRBJ1-1,TGTGCCAGTAGTGATCGGACGGGCACTGAGACTTTCTTT,CASSDRTGTETFF
many,.,TRBV10-3,TRBJ2-1,TGTGCCATCACTGGCGGAGTTGGGAATGAGCAGTTCTTC,CAITGGVGNEQFF